Following are 9 T cell receptor beta chains from one sample sequenced in a study of patients and donors after allogeneic stem cell transplantation (dated by TCRdb to between 2020 and 2021). The library was obtained by RT-PCR. The sequencer listed for this sample is NextSeq 550. TCRdb reanalyzed the raw reads on its own, using fastp at Q25 for trimming and MiXCR for clone calling, and kept in-frame beta chains. CDR3 protein sequences are deduplicated, and each keeps its most common genes and DNA. The sample records some 880,000 distinct CDR3 sequences, 15% to 20% of which are singletons. The ten largest clones capture around 6% of the sample. The sample comprised blood, either unsorted or a sorted T cell fraction (not recorded which). The receptors were sampled from a human donor who was either an allogeneic HSCT recipient or a stem cell or donor lymphocyte infusion donor (not recorded which). It is not recorded whose cells these are; they may come from a transplant donor.

Here the CDR3 reads CASSVGGAGKLFF. The CDR3 region has the DNA TGTGCCAGCAGCGTGGGGGGCGCAGGAAAACTGTTTTTT. The J gene is TRBJ1-4, the V gene TRBV9; possibly TRBD1 for D (6 bases). The CDR3 sequence is 13 residues long. CDR1 SGDLS and CDR2 YYNGEE come from the germline V gene. V lost 2 bases, J lost 10 bases, and 12 bases lay in between.

The chain employs TRBV11-1 and TRBJ2-3, with 7 bases identical to TRBD2. V shed 1 base and J 2 bases; nucleotides not matched to a gene: 6. The germline CDR1 and CDR2 sequences are SGHAT and FQDESV (reference sequence). The CDR3 loop spans 16 amino acids. CDR3 loop: CASSLVGGGITDTQYF. The CDR3 region has the DNA TGTGCCAGCAGCTTAGTCGGCGGGGGTATCACAGATACGCAGTATTTT.

The chain carries TRBV5-1 and TRBJ2-6; no clear D. This CDR3 is 15 amino acids long. Germline-derived CDR1 and CDR2 are SGHRS and YFSETQ. The V and J ends lost 2 bases and 4 bases respectively, with 10 bases between them. The CDR3 region is CASSFTVRGANVLTF. In nucleotides, the CDR3 is TGCGCCAGCAGCTTTACAGTGAGAGGGGCCAACGTCCTGACTTTC.

The rearrangement joins TRBV5-5 to TRBJ2-2; D tentatively reads TRBD1 or TRBD2 (6 bases each). Between the trimmed V and J ends, which lost 4 bases and 6 bases, there was a span of 13 bases. The germline gives CDR1 SGHKS, CDR2 YYEKEE (reference sequence). The CDR3 has 14 residues. In DNA form, the CDR3 reads TGTGCCAGCAGCAGGGGGGACACCGCCGGGGAGCTGTTTTTT. Protein: CASSRGDTAGELFF.

The genes are TRBV7-3 and TRBJ2-3; 9 bases fit TRBD2. Trimming removed 5 bases from V and 6 bases from J; junction bases left unmatched: 12. CDR1 SGHTA and CDR2 FQGTGA come from the germline V gene. The CDR3 length is 16 residues. Here the CDR3 DNA reads TGTGCCAGCAGCCGGAATGCGGGAGGGCCCGCGGATACGCAGTATTTT. Its protein is CASSRNAGGPADTQYF.

CDR3 DNA: TGCGCCAGCAGCTTGGCCCCGAGACAGTATGGCTACACCTTC. Translation: CASSLAPRQYGYTF. The gene calls are TRBV5-1 and TRBJ1-2; D perhaps matches TRBD1 (5 bases). CDR3 size: 14 residues. CDR1 and CDR2 from the germline V gene are SGHRS and YFSETQ. V gave up 0 bases and J gave up 5 bases, with 11 bases separating them.

Only a few counts were recorded for this clonotype. V and J are TRBV20-1 and TRBJ2-7; D is possibly TRBD2 (7 bases). CDR3 length: 14 amino acids. Germline V lookup: CDR1 DFQATT, CDR2 SNEGSKA (reference sequence). The V end lost 3 bases, the J end lost 5 bases, and 17 bases lay between the germline ends. CDR3 nucleotides: TGCAGTGCTAGGGCCCTAGGGGGGGGTCACGAGCAGTACTTC. Amino acids: CSARALGGGHEQYF.

The chain recombines TRBV7-3 with TRBJ2-1; D is tentatively TRBD1 or TRBD2 (7 bases each). V dropped 5 bases and J dropped 8 bases, with 16 bases sitting between them. CDR1 and CDR2 from the germline V gene are SGHTA and FQGTGA. This CDR3 is 14 amino acids long. The CDR3 protein is CASSIQGREDEQFF. CDR3 coding DNA: TGTGCCAGCAGCATACAGGGGAGGGAGGATGAGCAGTTCTTC.

The table lists this clonotype with a few counts. As DNA, the CDR3 is TGTGCCAGCAACCGATACGGGACAGGAAGCCGCGAGCAGTACTTC. Its protein is CASNRYGTGSREQYF. The chain recombines TRBV12-3 or TRBV12-4 with TRBJ2-7, with 8 bases matching TRBD1. The V gene end was trimmed by 7 bases and the J gene end by 6 bases; junction bases not matched to a gene: 14. The CDR3 runs to 15 residues.